This TCR beta chain was sequenced during a study of shared clonotypes between healthy human individuals. Whole-study findings and limits: Tissues were not sampled, only blood, and their repertoires likely differ. The represented genetic and exposure-history diversity was limited by the small number of donors.

Only a few counts were recorded for this clone. Its cognate antigen is unknown. Germline lookup yields CDR1 MDHEN and CDR2 SYDVKM. CDR3 length equals 15 residues. Trimming cost V 11 bases and J 0 bases; bases outside gene matches: 10. Assay runs were performed at deep level. Unsorted PBMCs provided DNA that was sequenced on ten immunoSEQ deep assay plates. Libraries were prepared by immunoSEQ multiplex PCR; TCRdb keeps only in-frame clonotypes and omits some of them. The table shows around 500,000 clones, with 70% to 80% occurring only once. The receptor comes from a woman aged 40 to 50 in good health. Some clones in this sample may be carry-over from other donors' samples. Specimen: PBMCs. The rearrangement joins TRBV28 to TRBJ2-7, with 10 bases fitting TRBD2. The DNA for the CDR3 is TGTGCCGTGGAACATAGCGGGAGGAGCTCCTACGAGCAGTACTTC. Its translation: CAVEHSGRSSYEQYF.